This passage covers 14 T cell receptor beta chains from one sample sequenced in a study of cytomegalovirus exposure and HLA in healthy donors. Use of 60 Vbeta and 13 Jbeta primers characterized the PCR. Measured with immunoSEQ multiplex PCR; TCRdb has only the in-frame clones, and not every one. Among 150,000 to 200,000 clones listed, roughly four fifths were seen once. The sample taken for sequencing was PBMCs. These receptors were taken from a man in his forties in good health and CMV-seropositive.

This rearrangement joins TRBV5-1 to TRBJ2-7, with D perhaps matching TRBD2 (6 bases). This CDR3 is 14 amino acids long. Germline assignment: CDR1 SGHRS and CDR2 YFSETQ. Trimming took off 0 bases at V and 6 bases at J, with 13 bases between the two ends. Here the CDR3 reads CASSLGRGYGEQYF. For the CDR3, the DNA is TGCGCCAGCAGCTTGGGCCGGGGGTATGGCGAGCAGTACTTC.

The CDR3, as DNA: TGTGCCAGTAGGAGACAGGGGAGTGTCAACTATGGCTACACCTTC. It encodes CASRRQGSVNYGYTF. The rearrangement uses TRBV19 and TRBJ1-2; 8 nucleotides agree with TRBD1. Per the germline V gene, CDR1 is LNHDA and CDR2 is SQIVND (reference sequence). V was clipped by 6 bases and J by 2 bases; unmatched bases: 8. This CDR3 has 15 amino acids.

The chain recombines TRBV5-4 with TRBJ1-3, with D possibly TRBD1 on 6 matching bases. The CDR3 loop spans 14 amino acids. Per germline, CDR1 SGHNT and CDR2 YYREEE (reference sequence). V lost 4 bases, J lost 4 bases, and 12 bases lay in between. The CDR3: CASSLQGSGNTIYF. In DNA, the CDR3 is TGTGCCAGCAGCCTCCAGGGGTCGGGAAACACCATATATTTT.

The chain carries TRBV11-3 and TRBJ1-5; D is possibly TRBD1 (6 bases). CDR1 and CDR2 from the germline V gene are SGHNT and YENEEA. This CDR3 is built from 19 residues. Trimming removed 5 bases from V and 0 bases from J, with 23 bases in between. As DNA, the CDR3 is TGTGCCAGCAGCCCCCACGGACAGCCAACCGAAAATAGCAATCAGCCCCAGCATTTT. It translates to CASSPHGQPTENSNQPQHF.

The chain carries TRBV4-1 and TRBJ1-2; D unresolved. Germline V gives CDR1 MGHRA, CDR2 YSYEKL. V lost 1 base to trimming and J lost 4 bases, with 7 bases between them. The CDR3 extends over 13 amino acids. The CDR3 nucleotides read TGCGCCAGCAGCCAAGTCACGGGCTATGGCTACACCTTC. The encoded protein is CASSQVTGYGYTF.

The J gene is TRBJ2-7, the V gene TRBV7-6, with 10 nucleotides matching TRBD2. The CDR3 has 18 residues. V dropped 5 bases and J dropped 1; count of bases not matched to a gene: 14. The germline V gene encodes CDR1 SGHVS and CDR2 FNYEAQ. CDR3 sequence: CASSPRWPGTSESYEQYF. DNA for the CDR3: TGTGCCAGCAGCCCCCGATGGCCTGGGACTAGCGAATCCTACGAGCAGTACTTC.

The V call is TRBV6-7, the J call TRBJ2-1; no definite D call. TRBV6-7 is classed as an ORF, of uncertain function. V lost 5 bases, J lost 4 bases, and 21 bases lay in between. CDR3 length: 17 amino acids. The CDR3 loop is CASSPTPGQVLYNEQFF. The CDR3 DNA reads TGTGCCAGCAGTCCCACCCCAGGTCAGGTGCTTTACAATGAGCAGTTCTTC.

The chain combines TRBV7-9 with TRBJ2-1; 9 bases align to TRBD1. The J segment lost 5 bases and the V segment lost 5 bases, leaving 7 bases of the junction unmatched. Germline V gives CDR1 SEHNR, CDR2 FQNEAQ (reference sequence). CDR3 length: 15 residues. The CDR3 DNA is TGTGCCAGCAGCAACACCGGGACAGGGCACAATGAGCAGTTCTTC. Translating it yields CASSNTGTGHNEQFF. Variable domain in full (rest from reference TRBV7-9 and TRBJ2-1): DTGVSQNPRHKITKRGQNVTFRCDPISEHNRLYWYRQTLGQGPEFLTYFQNEAQLEKSRLLSDRFSAERPKGSFSTLEIQRTEQGDSAMYLCASSNTGTGHNEQFFGPGTRLTVL.

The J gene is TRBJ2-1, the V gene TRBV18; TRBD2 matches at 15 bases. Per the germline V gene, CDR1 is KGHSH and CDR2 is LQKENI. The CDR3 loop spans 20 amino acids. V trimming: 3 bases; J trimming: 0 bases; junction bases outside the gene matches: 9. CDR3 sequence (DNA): TGTGCCAGCTCACCGCAAGGGACTAGCGGGGGGAAGAGCTCCTACAATGAGCAGTTCTTC. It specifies CASSPQGTSGGKSSYNEQFF. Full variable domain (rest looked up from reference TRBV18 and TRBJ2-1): NAGVMQNPRHLVRRRGQEARLRCSPMKGHSHVYWYRQLPEEGLKFMVYLQKENIIDESGMPKERFSAEFPKEGPSILRIQQVVRGDSAAYFCASSPQGTSGGKSSYNEQFFGPGTRLTVL.

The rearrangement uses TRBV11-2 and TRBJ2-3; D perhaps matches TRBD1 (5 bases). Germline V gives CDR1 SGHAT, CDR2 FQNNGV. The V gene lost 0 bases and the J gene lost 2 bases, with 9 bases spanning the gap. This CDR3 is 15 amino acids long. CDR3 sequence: CASSLDRGNTDTQYF. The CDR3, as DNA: TGTGCCAGCAGCTTAGATAGGGGCAACACAGATACGCAGTATTTT.

The CDR3 region has the DNA TGTGCCAGCAGCTTAGCGTTAAGCGGCGCCGCCTACGAGCAGTACTTC. This encodes CASSLALSGAAYEQYF. The J gene is TRBJ2-7, the V gene TRBV7-8; the D gene is possibly TRBD2 (5 bases). The length of the CDR3 is 16 residues. The germline CDR1 and CDR2 sequences are SGHVS and FQNEAQ. V lost 0 bases and J lost 2, with 14 bases in between.

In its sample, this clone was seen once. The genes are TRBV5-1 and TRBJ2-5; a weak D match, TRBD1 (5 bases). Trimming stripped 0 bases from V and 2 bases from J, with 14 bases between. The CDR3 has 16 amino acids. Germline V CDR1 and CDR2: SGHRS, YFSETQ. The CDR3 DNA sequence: TGCGCCAGCAGCTTGGCCGGCGAGGCAGGGCAAGAGACCCAGTACTTC. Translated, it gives CASSLAGEAGQETQYF.

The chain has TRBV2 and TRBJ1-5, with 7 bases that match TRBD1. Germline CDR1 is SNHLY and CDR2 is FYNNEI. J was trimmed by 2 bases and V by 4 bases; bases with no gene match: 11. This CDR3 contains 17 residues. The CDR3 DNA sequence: TGTGCCAGCAGTGTCCGCTCAGGGGGTATGGGCAATCAGCCCCAGCATTTT. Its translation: CASSVRSGGMGNQPQHF.

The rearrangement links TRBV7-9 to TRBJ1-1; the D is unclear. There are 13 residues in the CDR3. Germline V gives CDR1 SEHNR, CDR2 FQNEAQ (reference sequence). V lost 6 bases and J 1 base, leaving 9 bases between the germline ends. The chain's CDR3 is CASRGSENTEAFF. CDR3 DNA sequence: TGTGCCAGCAGGGGGAGTGAGAACACTGAAGCTTTCTTT.